This TCR beta chain originates from a study of CD8+CD57+ T cells in acquired aplastic anemia. Profiles of TCR beta VDJ and CDR3 were generated from a genomic DNA template. TCRdb reprocessed the reads with MiXCR, giving one entry per CDR3 protein. In the table there are 86,000 or so distinct CDR3 sequences, about 45% of which are singletons. V was clipped by 7 bases and J by 2 bases, with 18 bases between them. The CDR3 covers 15 residues. Germline V gene sequence: CDR1 LNHDA, CDR2 SQIVND (reference sequence). This clonotype was obtained from a human donor in good health, serving as a control. Sequenced sample: sorted CD4+, CD8+, or CD8+CD57+ T cells (not recorded which) from PBMCs. The chain joins TRBV19 to TRBJ2-7, with D unresolved. CDR3 sequence: CASTTGVASPYEQYF. CDR3 nucleotides: TGTGCCAGTACCACTGGAGTGGCTAGTCCCTACGAGCAGTACTTC. The complete variable domain, with remaining parts taken from reference TRBV19 and TRBJ2-7, reads DGGITQSPKYLFRKEGQNVTLSCEQNLNHDAMYWYRQDPGQGLRLIYYSQIVNDFQKGDIAEGYSVSREKKESFPLTVTSAQKNPTAFYLCASTTGVASPYEQYFGPGTRLTVT.